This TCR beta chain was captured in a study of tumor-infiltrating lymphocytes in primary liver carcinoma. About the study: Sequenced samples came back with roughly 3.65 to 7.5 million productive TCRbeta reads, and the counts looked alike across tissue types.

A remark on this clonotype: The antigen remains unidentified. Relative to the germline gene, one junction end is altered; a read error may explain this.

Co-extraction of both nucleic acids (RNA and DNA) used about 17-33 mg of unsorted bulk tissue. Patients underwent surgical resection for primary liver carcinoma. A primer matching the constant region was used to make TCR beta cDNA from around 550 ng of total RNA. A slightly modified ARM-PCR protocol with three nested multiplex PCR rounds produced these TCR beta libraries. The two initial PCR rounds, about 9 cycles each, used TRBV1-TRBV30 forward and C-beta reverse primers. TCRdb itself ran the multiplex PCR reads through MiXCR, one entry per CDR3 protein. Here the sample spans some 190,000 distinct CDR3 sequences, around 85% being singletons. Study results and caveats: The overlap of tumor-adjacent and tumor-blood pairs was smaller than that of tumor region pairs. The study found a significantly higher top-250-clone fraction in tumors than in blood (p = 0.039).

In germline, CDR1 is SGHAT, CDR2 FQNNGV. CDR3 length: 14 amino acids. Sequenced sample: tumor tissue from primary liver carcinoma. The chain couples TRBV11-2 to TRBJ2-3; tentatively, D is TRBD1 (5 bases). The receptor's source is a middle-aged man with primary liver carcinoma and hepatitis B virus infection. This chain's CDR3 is CISSLNRQGDTHYF. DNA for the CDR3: TGTATCAGCAGCTTAAACCGACAAGGGGATACGCACTATTTT. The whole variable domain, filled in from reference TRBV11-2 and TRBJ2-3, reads EAGVAQSPRYKIIEKRQSVAFWCNPISGHATLYWYQQILGQGPKLLIQFQNNGVVDDSQLPKDRFSAERLKGVDSTLKIQPAKLEDSAVYLCISSLNRQGDTHYFGPGTRLTVL.